This record looks at one TCR beta chain sequence and its context. Its antigen is still unknown. These data originate in a study of T cell responses to AZD1222 COVID-19 vaccine. Sequencing used immunoSEQ multiplex PCR; TCRdb keeps in-frame clones, though not all of them. The sample records 150,000 to 180,000 clones, roughly 90% being singletons. CDR1 is MDHEN and CDR2 is SYDVKM in the germline V gene. The CDR3 extends over 14 amino acids. V lost 8 bases to trimming and J lost 0 bases, with 11 bases between them. The study, taken as a whole, reports: Spike-spanning, vaccine-associated CD4 TCRs were dominant at 160-218 and 743-854. Unmutated variant regions reportedly attract nearly half of all spike-specific TCRs. Donor demographics were predominantly white British with a female majority; clonal diversity may be underestimated.

The TCR sequence derives from an adult who received the AZD1222 COVID-19 vaccine. The sequences come from peripheral blood, collected 28 days after the second AZD1222 dose. The chain is built from TRBV28 and TRBJ2-1; D perhaps matches TRBD1 (5 bases). In DNA form, the CDR3 reads TGTGCCAGCTGGGGCCAGGGCTCCTACAATGAGCAGTTCTTC. Protein product: CASWGQGSYNEQFF.